The 30 T cell receptor beta chains reported below all come from one sample, sequenced in a study of tumor-infiltrating lymphocytes in primary liver carcinoma (TCRdb year 2017). Sequenced on an Illumina HiSeq 2500. Using a constant-region primer and ProtoScript II reverse transcriptase, TCRbeta-specific cDNA was reverse-transcribed from about 540 ng total RNA. The TCRbeta libraries were prepared through three rounds of nested multiplex PCR following a slightly modified ARM-PCR procedure. Each of the first two PCR rounds ran for approximately 10 cycles using multiplex TRBV1-TRBV30 forward primers together with a Cbeta reverse primer. In-frame beta chains were kept once TCRdb had trimmed the public reads at Q25 with fastp and called clones with MiXCR. Each entry is one CDR3 protein sequence, shown with its most common DNA and genes. Within this sample are roughly 120,000 distinct CDR3 sequences, with around 65% of them counted one time only. Roughly 7.3% of the sample comes from the top ten.

Without any cell sorting, total RNA and DNA were co-extracted from around 18-30 mg of bulk tissue using the AllPrep DNA/RNA mini kit. The source material was tumor-adjacent normal liver tissue. The origin of the receptors is an older woman with primary liver carcinoma and hepatitis B virus infection.

Regarding this clonotype: Sequence at one end of the junction differs from germline and may be a read error. The V and J genes are TRBV11-2 and TRBJ2-1, with 8 bases that match TRBD2. The CDR3 length is 19 residues. Germline CDR1 SGHAT, CDR2 FQNNGV. The CDR3 loop is CASSLESDGRALTYNGQFF. In nucleotides, the CDR3 is TGTGCCAGCAGCTTAGAATCGGACGGGAGGGCCTTGACCTACAATGGGCAGTTTTTC.

A word on this clonotype: It may be a read error: a sequence one base away is much more abundant. This chain links TRBV5-1 with TRBJ2-5, with 7 bases aligning to TRBD2. The length of the CDR3 is 15 residues. The V segment lost 3 bases and the J segment 3 bases; nucleotides outside the gene matches: 8. CDR1 and CDR2 (germline): SGHRS, YFSETQ. CDR3 nucleotide sequence: TGCGCCAGCAGCTCCCGGACTAGTCGCGAAGAGACCCAGTACTTC. Protein: CASSSRTSREETQYF.

In its sample, this clonotype ranks as medium-sized. V is TRBV11-2 and J is TRBJ2-5; D remains unclear. The CDR3 has 12 residues. V was trimmed by 0 bases and J by 5 bases, leaving 4 bases between them. CDR1 is SGHAT, CDR2 FQNNGV, per germline. The CDR3 DNA is TGTGCCAGCAGCTTAGATCGGGAGACCCAGTACTTC. The encoded protein is CASSLDRETQYF.

The chain links TRBV11-2 to TRBJ2-1; D may match TRBD1 or TRBD2 (5 bases each). CDR3 length: 13 amino acids. In germline, CDR1 is SGHAT, CDR2 FQNNGV. V was trimmed by 8 bases and J by 0 bases, leaving 8 bases between them. In nucleotides, the CDR3 is TGTGCCAGCGGGGGTAGCTCCTACAATGAGCAGTTCTTC. This translates into CASGGSSYNEQFF.

This clonotype was seen more than once but under ten times. This rearrangement joins TRBV19 to TRBJ2-6, with a tentative D call TRBD2 (5 bases). CDR3 length: 16 residues. Trimming cost V 3 bases and J 2 bases, with 11 bases left between them. CDR1 is LNHDA, CDR2 SQIVND, per germline (reference sequence). As DNA, the CDR3 is TGTGCCAGTAGTATTCCATCCGGGGCTGGGGCCAACGTCCTGACTTTC. Translation: CASSIPSGAGANVLTF.

J is TRBJ2-5 and V is TRBV29-1; D may be TRBD2 (6 bases). CDR3 length: 14 residues. CDR1 is SQVTM and CDR2 is ANQGSEA in the germline V gene. DNA of the CDR3: TGCTGCATTTACGGGGGAGTAGGACAAGAGACCCAGTACTTC. This gives the protein CCIYGGVGQETQYF.

CDR3 nucleotides: TGTGCCAGCAGTCGAGTGACGGCTAGCACAGATACGCAGTATTTT. It encodes CASSRVTASTDTQYF. This chain links TRBV6-4 with TRBJ2-3; D not certain. This CDR3 has 15 amino acids. CDR1 is MRHNA and CDR2 is SNTAGT in the germline V gene. V lost 5 bases and J 0 bases, leaving 12 bases between the germline ends.

Concerning this clonotype itself: A much larger clonotype is one base distant, so this may be a read error. J is TRBJ2-7 and V is TRBV30, with 9 bases aligning to TRBD2. Trimming took 4 bases from V and 4 from J; bases not matched to a gene: 8. The length of the CDR3 is 14 residues. CDR1 is GTSNPN and CDR2 is SVGIG in the germline V gene (reference sequence). DNA for the CDR3: TGTGCCTGGAACGCGGGAGGGACTGAGTACGAGCAGTACTTC. This gives the protein CAWNAGGTEYEQYF.

The chain employs TRBV28 and TRBJ2-3; 9 nucleotides agree with TRBD2. The germline gives CDR1 MDHEN, CDR2 SYDVKM. This CDR3 has 16 residues. The J segment lost 2 bases and the V segment lost 4 bases, leaving 7 bases of the junction unmatched. The CDR3 here is CASSSGLACYTDTQYF. As DNA, the CDR3 is TGTGCCAGCAGTTCGGGACTAGCATGTTACACAGATACGCAGTATTTT.

This clonotype appeared many times. The chain carries TRBV12-3 or TRBV12-4 and TRBJ1-2; 8 nucleotides line up with TRBD1. V shed 7 bases, J shed 7 bases, and the junction held 11 bases outside the gene matches. The CDR3 length is 14 residues. The chain's CDR3 is CASTAGTGMRGYTF. In DNA, the CDR3 is TGTGCCAGCACCGCCGGGACAGGAATGCGTGGCTACACCTTC.

This clonotype was seen many times. The chain uses TRBV5-1 and TRBJ2-5; 9 positions agree with TRBD1. Germline CDR1 SGHRS, CDR2 YFSETQ. Trimming at V came to 3 bases and at J to 4 bases, leaving 7 bases not matched to a gene. This CDR3 has 15 amino acids. The CDR3 protein is CASSSTGGRGETQYF. Here the CDR3 DNA reads TGCGCCAGCAGCTCAACAGGGGGCAGGGGAGAGACCCAGTACTTC.

Remarks on this clonotype: This CDR3 is missing its conserved last phenylalanine or tryptophan, likely due to a read error. The chain uses TRBV5-1 and TRBJ2-7; 7 nucleotides match TRBD2. The V segment lost 4 bases and the J segment 4 bases; nucleotides outside the gene matches: 14. Germline-derived CDR1 and CDR2 are SGHRS and YFSETQ. This CDR3 is built from 16 residues. CDR3 sequence reads: CASSLYSSGRFYEQYS. The CDR3 DNA is TGCGCCAGCAGCCTATATTCTAGCGGCCGATTTTACGAGCAGTACTCC.

By its share, this clonotype is medium-sized. The chain joins TRBV11-2 to TRBJ2-1, with D perhaps matching TRBD1 or TRBD2 (5 bases each). There are 15 residues in the CDR3. Trimming left V 5 bases short and J 4 bases short, with 15 bases between. In germline, CDR1 is SGHAT, CDR2 FQNNGV. The CDR3 spells CASSRPGTIYNEQFF. CDR3 coding DNA: TGTGCCAGCAGCCGACCGGGGACCATATACAATGAGCAGTTCTTC.

With respect to this clonotype: As the CDR3 is not closed by the conserved phenylalanine or tryptophan, this likely results from a read error. The chain carries TRBV13 and TRBJ2-1; 7 nucleotides align to TRBD2. Germline-derived CDR1 and CDR2 are PRHDT and FYEKMQ (reference sequence). The CDR3 totals 16 residues. CDR3 residues: CGSSHPSGATYNEQFL. The CDR3 coding sequence is TGTGGCAGCAGCCACCCAAGCGGGGCCACCTACAATGAGCAGTTCTTA.

Notes on this clonotype: This may stem from a read error, because a much larger clone lies one nucleotide away. The chain couples TRBV28 to TRBJ2-3; 7 positions agree with TRBD1. Germline V gene sequence: CDR1 MDHEN, CDR2 SYDVKM. CDR3 length: 14 residues. CDR3 coding DNA: TGTTCCAGCAGTTTTGTAGGGGGCAGAGATACGCAGTATTTT. This translates into CSSSFVGGRDTQYF. The entire variable domain, with the rest obtained from reference TRBV28 and TRBJ2-3, is as follows: DVKVTQSSRYLVKRTGEKVFLECVQDMDHENMFWYRQDPGLGLRLIYFSYDVKMKEKGDIPEGYSVSREKKERFSLILESASTNQTSMYLCSSSFVGGRDTQYFGPGTRLTVL.

This clonotype was found a few times. A read error is possible here, since a much larger clone lies one base away. J is TRBJ2-3 and V is TRBV5-4; 12 nucleotides agree with TRBD2. Per germline, CDR1 SGHNT and CDR2 YYREEE (reference sequence). The CDR3 is made up of 17 amino acids. The CDR3 protein is CASSLRLAGAVTGTQYF. CDR3 DNA sequence: TGTGCCAGCAGCTTGAGACTAGCGGGGGCGGTCACAGGTACGCAGTATTTT.

At least ten counts were recorded for this clonotype. This sequence joins TRBV28 and TRBJ2-1; 10 bases are shared with TRBD1. Germline CDR1 and CDR2: MDHEN and SYDVKM. CDR3 size: 14 residues. V lost 5 bases and J lost 8; bases outside the gene matches: 6. The CDR3 bases are TGTGCCAGCAGTGAGACAGGGGGCAGCGATGAGCAGTTCTTC. Translated, it gives CASSETGGSDEQFF.

For this clonotype: A much larger clone differs from this one at a single base, so this may be a read error. The J gene is TRBJ2-2, the V gene TRBV5-1; 7 nucleotides align to TRBD1. The CDR3 runs to 16 residues. CDR1 and CDR2 from the germline V gene are SGHRS and YFSETQ. The CDR3 sequence is CASSSRDSRGTGEPFF. The CDR3 DNA is TGCGCCAGCAGCTCAAGGGACAGCCGGGGCACCGGGGAGCCGTTTTTT.

This clonotype was found many times. This sequence joins TRBV6-1 and TRBJ2-5; 8 bases fit TRBD2. CDR1 and CDR2 (germline): MNHNS, SASEGT. Unmatched junction bases numbered 10, after V lost 0 bases and J lost 4 bases. This CDR3 region has 17 residues. Here the CDR3 DNA reads TGTGCCAGCAGTGAAGCTTGGGGACTAGTTAATCGAGAGACCCAGTACTTC. Translation gives CASSEAWGLVNRETQYF.

The chain combines TRBV18 with TRBJ2-1; a weak D match, TRBD2 (6 bases). V shed 2 bases and J shed 5 bases, with 13 bases lying between them. Germline CDR1 is KGHSH and CDR2 is LQKENI. The CDR3 is 15 residues long. CDR3 DNA sequence: TGTGCCAGCTCACCATCCCATGGCGGGAACAATGAGCAGTTCTTC. Its translation: CASSPSHGGNNEQFF.

In DNA, the CDR3 is TGCGCCAGCAGCCAAACTACAGGGGGTTCCTCTTACAAGCAGTACTTC. Its translation: CASSQTTGGSSYKQYF. This chain connects TRBV4-1 to TRBJ2-7; 8 nucleotides match TRBD1. Per germline, CDR1 MGHRA and CDR2 YSYEKL. This CDR3 region has 16 residues. V lost 2 bases and J lost 8; bases outside the gene matches: 14.

As to this clonotype: At one of its ends the junction is not consistent with the germline gene, which may arise from a read error. This chain connects TRBV5-1 to TRBJ2-1; 8 positions match TRBD2. CDR3 size: 15 residues. Germline loops: CDR1 SGHRS, CDR2 YFSETQ. CDR3 nucleotides: TGCGCCAGCAGCAGTAGCGGGGACTCCTACAGTGAGCAGTTCTTC. It codes for CASSSSGDSYSEQFF.

Details on this clonotype: A read error may account for a junction end that differs from germline. This chain connects TRBV28 to TRBJ2-6, with a weak D call TRBD1 (5 bases). There are 17 residues in the CDR3. Germline V lookup: CDR1 MDHEN, CDR2 SYDVKM. CDR3 in amino acids: CASSPTDMSSGANFLTF. In DNA form, the CDR3 reads TGTGCTAGCAGTCCGACAGATATGAGCTCTGGGGCCAACTTCCTGACTTTC.

Remarks on this clonotype: A junction end diverges from the germline sequence, so it may reflect a read error. The V gene is TRBV11-2, the J gene TRBJ2-7, with D perhaps matching TRBD1 (5 bases). The CDR3 is 15 residues long. The germline gives CDR1 SGHAT, CDR2 FQNNGV. The CDR3 reads CTSNLDIGPGYEQYF. The CDR3 DNA is TGTACCAGCAACTTAGATATAGGCCCAGGGTACGAGCAGTACTTC. The full variable domain, completed using reference TRBV11-2 and TRBJ2-7, is EAGVAQSPRYKIIEKRQSVAFWCNPISGHATLYWYQQILGQGPKLLIQFQNNGVVDDSQLPKDRFSAERLKGVDSTLKIQPAKLEDSAVYLCTSNLDIGPGYEQYFGPGTRLTVT.

This clonotype was recorded many times. The chain is built from TRBV4-1 and TRBJ2-3; D not certain. Germline-derived CDR1 and CDR2 are MGHRA and YSYEKL. V was pared by 11 bases and J by 1 base, with 13 bases between. This CDR3 contains 13 residues. DNA for the CDR3: TGCGCCTCAAGGCCTTCTGGCACAGATACGCAGTATTTT. It yields the protein CASRPSGTDTQYF.

On this clonotype: As the CDR3 is not closed by the conserved phenylalanine or tryptophan, this likely results from a read error. The V and J genes are TRBV11-2 and TRBJ2-1; no firm D call. The V gene lost 6 bases and the J gene lost 3 bases, with 15 bases spanning the gap. The CDR3 extends over 15 amino acids. Looked up from germline, CDR1 is SGHAT and CDR2 is FQNNGV. The CDR3 DNA is TGTGCCAGCAGTTTACACCCTGGCGGCTACAATGAGCAGTTCTCC. The encoded protein is CASSLHPGGYNEQFS.

This clonotype was found once. One junction end disagrees with the germline gene, perhaps due to a read error. This chain links TRBV12-3 or TRBV12-4 with TRBJ1-2; D unresolved. The CDR3 runs 12 residues. The CDR3 loop is CTSSPNPYGYTF. The CDR3 DNA reads as TGTACCAGTAGCCCTAATCCCTATGGCTACACCTTC.

Regarding this clonotype: The junction and the germline gene differ at one end; a read error may be behind it. The chain has TRBV6-5 and TRBJ1-2; D not resolved. CDR3 length: 21 amino acids. Germline V lookup: CDR1 MNHEY, CDR2 SVGAGI. The CDR3 coding sequence is TGTGCCAGCAGTTACTTTTCAGTTAGCTACACTGCCCCCGTAATAGGCTATGACTACACCTTC. This gives the protein CASSYFSVSYTAPVIGYDYTF.

J is TRBJ1-1 and V is TRBV6-5; D ambiguous. The CDR3 is made up of 17 amino acids. The germline V and J ends were trimmed by 6 bases and 0 bases, with 20 bases remaining between them. CDR1 and CDR2 from the germline V gene are MNHEY and SVGAGI. The CDR3 sequence is CASSLQRTLYVNTEAFF. CDR3 nucleotides: TGTGCCAGCAGCCTCCAACGGACGCTGTACGTGAACACTGAAGCTTTCTTT.

Turning to this clonotype: A read error may account for a junction end that differs from germline. The CDR3 reads CASSLGAGGSLEQYF. In DNA form, the CDR3 reads TGTGCTAGCAGCTTAGGAGCAGGGGGCTCCCTCGAGCAGTACTTC. The chain joins TRBV11-3 to TRBJ2-7; 8 nucleotides agree with TRBD1. The CDR3 covers 15 residues. Per germline, CDR1 SGHNT and CDR2 YENEEA.